The entry below describes one T cell receptor (beta chain). Its antigen is not known. The CDR3 sequence is 16 residues long. Germline V CDR1 and CDR2: MGHDK, SYGVNS. The junction had 9 bases not matched to a gene; V was cut back by 2 bases and J by 2 bases. The sample is drawn from a study of T cell repertoires in cytomegalovirus infection. One entry per CDR3 protein, called by TCRdb with MiXCR from the reads. The table has roughly 80,000 distinct CDR3 sequences, 35% to 45% seen once. Findings and caveats of the study: Adding up the frequency of public TCR beta families identified people who carried CMV plus the relevant HLA.

The sequence came from a human donor in good health (CMV status not recorded). Some clones in this sample may be carry-over from other donors' samples. Sequencing was performed on CD8+ T cells from cultured PBMCs, taken from culture after CMV antigen stimulation. This chain connects TRBV25-1 to TRBJ2-7; TRBD1 matches 7 bases. CDR3 loop: CASSEVASGQPYEQYF. The CDR3 nucleotides are TGTGCCAGCAGTGAAGTGGCTTCGGGACAGCCCTACGAGCAGTACTTC.